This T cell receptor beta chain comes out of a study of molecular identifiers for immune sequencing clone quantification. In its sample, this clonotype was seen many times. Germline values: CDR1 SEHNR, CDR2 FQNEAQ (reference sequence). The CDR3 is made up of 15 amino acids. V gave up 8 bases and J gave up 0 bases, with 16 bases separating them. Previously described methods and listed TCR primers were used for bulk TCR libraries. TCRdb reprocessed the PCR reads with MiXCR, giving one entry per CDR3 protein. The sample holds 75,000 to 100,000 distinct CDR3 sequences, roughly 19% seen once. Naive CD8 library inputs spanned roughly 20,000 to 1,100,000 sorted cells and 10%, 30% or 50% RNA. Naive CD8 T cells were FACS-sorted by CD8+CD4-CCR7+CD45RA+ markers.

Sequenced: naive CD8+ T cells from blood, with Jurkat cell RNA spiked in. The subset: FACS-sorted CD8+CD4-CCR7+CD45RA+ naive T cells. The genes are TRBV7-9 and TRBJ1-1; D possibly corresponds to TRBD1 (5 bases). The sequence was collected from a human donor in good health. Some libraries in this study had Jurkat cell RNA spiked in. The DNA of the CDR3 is TGTGCCAGCCCGGCGACAGAAACCATGAACACTGAAGCTTTCTTT. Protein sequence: CASPATETMNTEAFF.